This T cell receptor (beta chain) derives from a study of long-term antiretroviral therapy in people with HIV. Trimming cost V 1 base and J 4 bases, with 12 bases left between them. This CDR3 region has 15 residues. Germline V gene data show CDR1 as SEHNR and CDR2 as FQNEAQ (reference sequence). Sequencing relied on immunoSEQ assay v3.0, run at survey level. Clones were read by immunoSEQ multiplex PCR, and TCRdb kept only the in-frame ones, dropping some. This sample has approximately 30,000 clones, with roughly 77% found just once. Cryopreserved PBMC, at roughly 0.9-11 million per sample, were present before DNA extraction.

Specimen: unsorted PBMCs, collected 1.9 years after starting antiretroviral therapy. This receptor was obtained from a man between 18 and 29 years old with HIV. The chain has TRBV7-9 and TRBJ2-3, with no clear D. CDR3 nucleotides: TGTGCCAGCAGCTTAGGGTCAGGTGTCGCAGATACGCAGTATTTT. Translation gives CASSLGSGVADTQYF.